These 21 T cell receptor beta chains were all obtained from the same sample, sequenced in a study of blood T cells in healthy people across ages. Sample-barcoded 5' priming and a J-beta primer mix drove a second PCR of 7 to 11 cycles. TCRdb reprocessed the 5' RACE reads via MiXCR and lists one record per CDR3 protein. Of under 1,100,000 distinct CDR3 sequences in the sample, around 25% were seen once. These data were likewise used in another study, on T cells of mothers and their children.

Sequenced input: blood. The source is a girl aged 2-10 years in good health.

This chain links TRBV9 with TRBJ2-3; D not resolved. V gave up 3 bases and J gave up 6 bases, with 8 bases separating them. Germline V gene data show CDR1 as SGDLS and CDR2 as YYNGEE. The CDR3 sequence is 12 residues long. The CDR3: CASSGDRDTQYF. CDR3 DNA sequence: TGTGCCAGCAGCGGAGATAGGGATACGCAGTATTTT.

This clonotype occurred a few times. The V gene is TRBV7-2, the J gene TRBJ2-1; possibly TRBD1 or TRBD2 for D (5 bases each). With the DNA end fitting TRBJ2-5 better, the J assignment may be wrong. CDR3 length: 15 residues. The germline V gene encodes CDR1 SGHTA and CDR2 FQGNSA. The CDR3 DNA reads TGTGCCAGCAGCTTAGTCCCAGGGAGTGAGGAGACCCAGTACTTC. It yields the protein CASSLVPGSEETQYF.

The chain carries TRBV29-1 and TRBJ1-2; no firm D call. CDR3 size: 13 residues. Trimming took 2 bases from V and 0 from J, leaving 7 bases between them. Germline CDR1 reads SQVTM; CDR2 reads ANQGSEA. The CDR3 DNA follows: TGCAGCGTTGAAACCCCGTCTAACTATGGCTACACCTTC. As protein: CSVETPSNYGYTF. Drawing the rest from reference TRBV29-1 and TRBJ1-2, the complete variable domain is SAVISQKPSRDICQRGTSLTIQCQVDSQVTMMFWYRQQPGQSLTLIATANQGSEATYESGFVIDKFPISRPNLTFSTLTVSNMSPEDSSIYLCSVETPSNYGYTFGSGTRLTVV.

V gene TRBV11-3 combines with J gene TRBJ2-2; D remains ambiguous. The CDR3 sequence is 15 residues long. V lost 5 bases and J 4 bases, leaving 14 bases between the germline ends. CDR1 is SGHNT and CDR2 is YENEEA in the germline V gene. The CDR3 spells CASSKHTSGTGELFF. The CDR3 region has the DNA TGTGCCAGCAGCAAACACACTTCGGGCACCGGGGAGCTGTTTTTT.

This clonotype showed up just a few times. The chain joins TRBV20-1 to TRBJ2-3; D possibly corresponds to TRBD2 (5 bases). The CDR3 spans 14 residues. CDR1 and CDR2 (germline): DFQATT, SNEGSKA (reference sequence). V dropped 6 bases and J dropped 0 bases, with 13 bases sitting between them. The CDR3 bases are TGCAGTGCGCCCACTAGTAGTAGCACAGATACGCAGTATTTT. Residues: CSAPTSSSTDTQYF.

The chain is built from TRBV11-2 and TRBJ1-4; no definite D call. In germline, CDR1 is SGHAT, CDR2 FQNNGV. With 3 bases removed from V and 10 bases from J, the gap between germline ends came to 12 bases. This CDR3 region has 13 residues. The CDR3 nucleotides are TGTGCCAGCAGCTTGAGCGATATCGGAAAACTGTTTTTT. Translated: CASSLSDIGKLFF.

There are a few counts of this clonotype. The V call is TRBV6-5, the J call TRBJ1-2; 7 bases map to TRBD1. This CDR3 comprises 13 residues. CDR1 is MNHEY, CDR2 SVGAGI, per germline. With 5 bases clipped from V and 5 bases from J, the junction kept 5 bases outside the gene matches. The CDR3: CASSVDRLYGYTF. The CDR3 DNA reads TGTGCCAGCAGTGTGGACAGGTTATATGGCTACACCTTC.

The chain recombines TRBV29-1 with TRBJ2-5; TRBD1 aligns across 10 bases. CDR3 length: 13 amino acids. V was pared by 7 bases and J by 5 bases, with 7 bases of the junction left unmatched. In germline, CDR1 is SQVTM, CDR2 ANQGSEA. The CDR3 DNA reads TGCAGCGGAACCGGGACAGGGGCGGAGACCCAGTACTTC. Translating gives CSGTGTGAETQYF.

This chain links TRBV9 with TRBJ2-2, with a tentative D call TRBD1 (5 bases). Trimming left V 5 bases short and J 1 base short, with 9 bases between. Germline CDR1 is SGDLS and CDR2 is YYNGEE. The CDR3 covers 14 residues. DNA of the CDR3: TGTGCCAGCAGTGACGACAGGAACACCGGGGAGCTGTTTTTT. Translating it yields CASSDDRNTGELFF.

The chain joins TRBV7-2 to TRBJ2-5, with a weak D call TRBD2 (5 bases). CDR1 and CDR2 from the germline V gene are SGHTA and FQGNSA. The V gene lost 4 bases and the J gene lost 4 bases, with 16 bases spanning the gap. The CDR3 covers 15 residues. CDR3 sequence: CASSSNPLVRETQYF. The CDR3 DNA sequence: TGTGCCAGCAGCTCCAACCCACTAGTCCGAGAGACCCAGTACTTC.

This clonotype came up a few times. The V gene is TRBV20-1, the J gene TRBJ2-7; D unclear. Trimming cost V 0 bases and J 0 bases, with 6 bases left between them. Germline V gene lookup returns CDR1 DFQATT and CDR2 SNEGSKA (reference sequence). This CDR3 is built from 13 residues. The CDR3 sequence is CSARDQVSYEQYF. CDR3 DNA sequence: TGCAGTGCTAGAGATCAGGTCTCCTACGAGCAGTACTTC.

The chain joins TRBV29-1 to TRBJ1-1, with D unclear. The germline V gene encodes CDR1 SQVTM and CDR2 ANQGSEA. The CDR3 loop spans 13 amino acids. V dropped 4 bases and J dropped 10 bases, with 19 bases sitting between them. CDR3 protein: CSVVVGNRPGAFF. Written as DNA, the CDR3 is TGCAGCGTTGTAGTAGGGAACCGGCCAGGAGCTTTCTTT.

The chain links TRBV20-1 to TRBJ2-3; D uncertain. This CDR3 comprises 15 residues. Germline CDR1 is DFQATT and CDR2 is SNEGSKA (reference sequence). The V and J ends lost 3 bases and 3 bases respectively, with 16 bases between them. CDR3: CSARSSRESTDTQYF. The CDR3 DNA reads TGCAGTGCTAGGTCCTCTAGAGAGAGTACAGATACGCAGTATTTT.

There are a few counts of this clonotype. The chain couples TRBV9 to TRBJ2-7, with a tentative D call TRBD2 (7 bases). Germline CDR1 SGDLS, CDR2 YYNGEE. V was clipped by 4 bases and J by 0 bases, with 14 bases between them. This CDR3 spans 15 amino acids. CDR3 sequence: CASSPRGGPSYEQYF. The DNA of the CDR3 is TGTGCCAGCAGCCCCAGGGGAGGGCCCTCCTACGAGCAGTACTTC.

About this clonotype: One end of the junction is discordant with germline, which a read error may explain. The V gene is TRBV29-1, the J gene TRBJ2-1; D gene unclear. This CDR3 contains 10 residues. Germline V gene sequence: CDR1 SQVTM, CDR2 ANQGSEA. The CDR3 nucleotides are TGCAGCGTTGAAGCCTCTGTTATTTGCTTC. The encoded protein is CSVEASVICF.

The chain couples TRBV20-1 to TRBJ2-1, with 7 positions matching TRBD2. The CDR3 has 16 amino acids. Germline loops: CDR1 DFQATT, CDR2 SNEGSKA (reference sequence). J gave up 1 base and V 6 bases, and 12 bases lay outside the gene matches. In DNA, the CDR3 is TGCAGTGCCTTCTCGGAACTAGCGTATTCCTACAATGAGCAGTTCTTC. Translated, it gives CSAFSELAYSYNEQFF.

The genes are TRBV14 and TRBJ2-5; D possibly corresponds to TRBD2 (5 bases). The V and J ends lost 3 bases and 13 bases respectively, with 12 bases between them. CDR1 is SGHDN and CDR2 is FVKESK in the germline V gene. This CDR3 region has 11 residues. This CDR3 reads CASSHKDSRYF. CDR3 nucleotide sequence: TGTGCCAGCAGCCATAAGGACTCCCGGTACTTC.

This clonotype was detected only a few times. The genes are TRBV5-5 and TRBJ2-3; 10 bases agree with TRBD2. The CDR3 has 19 amino acids. CDR1 is SGHKS, CDR2 YYEKEE, per germline (reference sequence). V trimming: 3 bases; J trimming: 4 bases; junction bases outside the gene matches: 17. The CDR3 spells CASSSQGSSGRTQADTQYF. DNA for the CDR3: TGTGCCAGCAGCTCACAGGGGTCTAGCGGGAGAACACAGGCAGATACGCAGTATTTT.

V and J are TRBV29-1 and TRBJ2-7, with 10 bases that match TRBD1. The V and J ends lost 4 bases and 2 bases, in that order; junction bases with no gene match: 5. Germline V gene sequence: CDR1 SQVTM, CDR2 ANQGSEA. The CDR3 covers 14 residues. The CDR3 region has the DNA TGCAGCGTTGCCGGGACAGGGGCTACCTACGAGCAGTACTTC. This sequence encodes CSVAGTGATYEQYF.

This chain links TRBV27 with TRBJ2-3; 7 bases agree with TRBD1. Trimming removed 6 bases from V and 0 bases from J; junction bases left unmatched: 6. Germline CDR1 MNHEY, CDR2 SMNVEV (reference sequence). CDR3 length: 15 amino acids. The CDR3 bases are TGTGCCAGCAGGGGACAGCCTTTTAGCACAGATACGCAGTATTTT. This gives the protein CASRGQPFSTDTQYF.

The chain couples TRBV4-1 to TRBJ2-7; D remains ambiguous. The CDR3 has 15 amino acids. Germline V gene data show CDR1 as MGHRA and CDR2 as YSYEKL. V was shortened by 0 bases and J by 4 bases, with 13 bases between the two germline ends. This CDR3 is CASSQELRRTYEQYF. CDR3 coding DNA: TGCGCCAGCAGCCAAGAATTACGGAGAACTTACGAGCAGTACTTC.